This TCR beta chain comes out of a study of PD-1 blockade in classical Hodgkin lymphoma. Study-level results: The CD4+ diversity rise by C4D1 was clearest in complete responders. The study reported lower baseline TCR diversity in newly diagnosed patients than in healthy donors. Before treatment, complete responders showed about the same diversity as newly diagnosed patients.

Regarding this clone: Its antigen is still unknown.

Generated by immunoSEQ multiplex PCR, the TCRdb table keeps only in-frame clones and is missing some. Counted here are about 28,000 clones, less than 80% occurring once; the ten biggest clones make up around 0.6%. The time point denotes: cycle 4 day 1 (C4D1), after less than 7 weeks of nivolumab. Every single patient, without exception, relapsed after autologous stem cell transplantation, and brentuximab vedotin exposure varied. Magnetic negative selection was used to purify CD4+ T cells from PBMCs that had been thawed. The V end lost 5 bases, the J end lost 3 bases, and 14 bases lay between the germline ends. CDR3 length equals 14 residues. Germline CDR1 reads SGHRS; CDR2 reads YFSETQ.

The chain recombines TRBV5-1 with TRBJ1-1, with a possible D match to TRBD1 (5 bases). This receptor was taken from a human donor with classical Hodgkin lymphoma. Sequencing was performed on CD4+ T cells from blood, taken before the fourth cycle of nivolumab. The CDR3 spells CASRTAGRDTEAFF. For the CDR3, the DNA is TGCGCCAGCAGGACGGCAGGGCGGGACACTGAAGCTTTCTTT.